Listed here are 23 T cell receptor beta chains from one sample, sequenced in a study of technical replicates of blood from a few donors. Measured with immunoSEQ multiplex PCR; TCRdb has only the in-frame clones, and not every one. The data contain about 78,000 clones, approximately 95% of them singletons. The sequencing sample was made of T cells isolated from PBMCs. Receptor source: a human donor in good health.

CDR3 residues: CASSVRAGAAEQYF. As DNA, the CDR3 is TGTGCCAGTAGTGTAAGGGCAGGGGCGGCCGAGCAGTACTTC. V and J are TRBV19 and TRBJ2-7, with D possibly matching TRBD1 (6 bases). This CDR3 comprises 14 residues. V lost 5 bases and J lost 6, with 17 bases in between. CDR1 and CDR2 (germline): LNHDA, SQIVND (reference sequence).

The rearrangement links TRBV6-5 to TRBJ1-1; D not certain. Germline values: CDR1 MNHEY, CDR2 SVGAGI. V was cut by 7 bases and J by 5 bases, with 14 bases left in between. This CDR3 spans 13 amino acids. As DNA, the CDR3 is TGTGCCAGCACCGGCGGGCAGACGACTGAAGCTTTCTTT. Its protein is CASTGGQTTEAFF.

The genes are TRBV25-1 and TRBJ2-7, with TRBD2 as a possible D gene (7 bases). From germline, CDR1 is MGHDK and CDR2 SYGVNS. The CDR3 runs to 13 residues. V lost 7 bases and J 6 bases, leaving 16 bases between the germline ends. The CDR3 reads CASKGGGGGEQYF. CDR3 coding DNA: TGTGCCAGCAAGGGGGGCGGGGGTGGCGAGCAGTACTTC.

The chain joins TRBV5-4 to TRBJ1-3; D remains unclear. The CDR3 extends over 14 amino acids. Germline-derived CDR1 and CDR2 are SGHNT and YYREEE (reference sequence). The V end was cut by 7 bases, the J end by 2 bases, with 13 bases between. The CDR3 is CASSGAEAGNTIYF. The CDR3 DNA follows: TGTGCCAGCTCCGGAGCGGAGGCTGGAAACACCATATATTTT.

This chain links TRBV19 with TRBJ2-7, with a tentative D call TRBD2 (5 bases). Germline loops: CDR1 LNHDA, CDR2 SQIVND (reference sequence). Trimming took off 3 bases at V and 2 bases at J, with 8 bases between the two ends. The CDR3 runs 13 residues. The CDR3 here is CASSIEGAYEQYF. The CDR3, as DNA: TGTGCCAGTAGTATTGAGGGAGCCTACGAGCAGTACTTC.

This CDR3 is CASSPGLAGVSGELFF. CDR3 in DNA: TGCGCCAGCAGCCCGGGACTAGCGGGAGTTAGCGGGGAGCTGTTTTTT. The chain links TRBV5-1 to TRBJ2-2; 14 bases align to TRBD2. Germline loops: CDR1 SGHRS, CDR2 YFSETQ. This CDR3 comprises 16 residues. V gave up 4 bases and J gave up 7 bases; unmatched junction bases: 6. The full variable domain, in which reference TRBV5-1 and TRBJ2-2 provide the parts outside the CDR3, is KAGVTQTPRYLIKTRGQQVTLSCSPISGHRSVSWYQQTPGQGLQFLFEYFSETQRNKGNFPGRFSGRQFSNSRSEMNVSTLELGDSALYLCASSPGLAGVSGELFFGEGSRLTVL.

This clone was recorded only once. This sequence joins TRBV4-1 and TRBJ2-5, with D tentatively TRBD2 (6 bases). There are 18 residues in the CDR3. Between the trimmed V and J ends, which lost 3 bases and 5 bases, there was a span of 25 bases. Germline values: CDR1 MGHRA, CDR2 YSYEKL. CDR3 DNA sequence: TGCGCCAGCAGCCATCCCCCCGGAGGGACGATATCGGGGGAGACCCAGTACTTC. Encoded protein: CASSHPPGGTISGETQYF.

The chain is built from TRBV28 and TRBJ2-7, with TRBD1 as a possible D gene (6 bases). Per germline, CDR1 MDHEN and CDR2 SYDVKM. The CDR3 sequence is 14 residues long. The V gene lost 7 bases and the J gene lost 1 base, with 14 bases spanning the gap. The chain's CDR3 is CASIPGTGSYEQYF. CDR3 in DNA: TGTGCCAGCATACCCGGAACAGGGTCCTACGAGCAGTACTTC.

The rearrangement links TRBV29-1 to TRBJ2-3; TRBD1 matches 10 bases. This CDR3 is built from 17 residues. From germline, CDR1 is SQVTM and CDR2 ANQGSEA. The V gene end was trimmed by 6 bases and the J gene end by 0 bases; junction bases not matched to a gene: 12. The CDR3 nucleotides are TGCAGCGTGGGGGACAGGGGATTCCTGCGTAGCACAGATACGCAGTATTTT. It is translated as CSVGDRGFLRSTDTQYF.

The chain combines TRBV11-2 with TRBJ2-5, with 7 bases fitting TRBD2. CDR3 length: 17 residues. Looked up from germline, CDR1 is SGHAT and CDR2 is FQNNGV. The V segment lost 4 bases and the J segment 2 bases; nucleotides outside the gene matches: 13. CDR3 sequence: CASSSLRGGAIQETQYF. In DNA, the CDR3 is TGTGCCAGCAGCTCCCTTAGGGGAGGGGCGATTCAAGAGACCCAGTACTTC.

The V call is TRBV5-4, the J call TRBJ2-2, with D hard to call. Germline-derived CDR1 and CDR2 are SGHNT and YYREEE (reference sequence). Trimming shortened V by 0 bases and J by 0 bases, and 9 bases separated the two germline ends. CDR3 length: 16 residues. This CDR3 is CASSLEEYANTGELFF. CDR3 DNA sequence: TGTGCCAGCAGCTTGGAAGAGTACGCGAACACCGGGGAGCTGTTTTTT.

The CDR3 region has the DNA TGCAGCGTTAGACAGGAGCCGTACCAAGAGACCCAGTACTTC. As protein: CSVRQEPYQETQYF. The chain couples TRBV29-1 to TRBJ2-5, with a tentative D call TRBD1 (6 bases). The CDR3 covers 14 residues. Germline values: CDR1 SQVTM, CDR2 ANQGSEA. The V gene lost 5 bases and the J gene lost 0 bases, with 13 bases spanning the gap.

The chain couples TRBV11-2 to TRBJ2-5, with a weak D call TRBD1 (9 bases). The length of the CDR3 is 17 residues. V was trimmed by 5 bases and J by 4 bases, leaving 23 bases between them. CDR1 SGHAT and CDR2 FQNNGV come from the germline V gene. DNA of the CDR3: TGTGCCAGCAGCCCGGGGGGGGGACAGGGCACTAGAGAGACCCAGTACTTC. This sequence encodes CASSPGGGQGTRETQYF.

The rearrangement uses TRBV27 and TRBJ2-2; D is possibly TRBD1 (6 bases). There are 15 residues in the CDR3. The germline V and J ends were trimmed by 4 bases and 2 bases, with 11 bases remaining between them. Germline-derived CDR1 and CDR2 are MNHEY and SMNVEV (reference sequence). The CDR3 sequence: CASSSGTINTGELFF. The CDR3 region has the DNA TGTGCCAGCAGTTCCGGGACAATCAACACCGGGGAGCTGTTTTTT.

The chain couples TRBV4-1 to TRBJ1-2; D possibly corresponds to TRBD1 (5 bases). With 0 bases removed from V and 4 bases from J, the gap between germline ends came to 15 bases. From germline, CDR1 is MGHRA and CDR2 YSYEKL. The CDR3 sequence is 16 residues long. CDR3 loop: CASSQDLDSWGYGYTF. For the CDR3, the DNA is TGCGCCAGCAGCCAAGATCTAGACAGTTGGGGCTATGGCTACACCTTC.

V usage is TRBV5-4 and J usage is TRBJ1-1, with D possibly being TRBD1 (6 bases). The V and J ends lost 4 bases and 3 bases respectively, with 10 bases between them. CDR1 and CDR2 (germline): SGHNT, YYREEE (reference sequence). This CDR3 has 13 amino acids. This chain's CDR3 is CASSRNRDTEAFF. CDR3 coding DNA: TGTGCCAGCAGCCGCAACAGGGACACTGAAGCTTTCTTT.

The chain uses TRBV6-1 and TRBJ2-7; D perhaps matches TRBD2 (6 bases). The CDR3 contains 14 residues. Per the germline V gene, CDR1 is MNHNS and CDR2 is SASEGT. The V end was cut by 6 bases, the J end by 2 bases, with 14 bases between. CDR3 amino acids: CASSLLPGAYEQYF. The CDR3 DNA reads TGTGCCAGCAGCCTTTTACCGGGGGCCTACGAGCAGTACTTC.

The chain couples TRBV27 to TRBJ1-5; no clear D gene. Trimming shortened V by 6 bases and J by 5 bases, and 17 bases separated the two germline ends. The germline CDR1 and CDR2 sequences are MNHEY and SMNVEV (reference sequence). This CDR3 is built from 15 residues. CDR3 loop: CASSASTDGDQPQHF. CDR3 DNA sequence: TGTGCCAGCAGCGCCTCCACGGACGGGGATCAGCCCCAGCATTTT.

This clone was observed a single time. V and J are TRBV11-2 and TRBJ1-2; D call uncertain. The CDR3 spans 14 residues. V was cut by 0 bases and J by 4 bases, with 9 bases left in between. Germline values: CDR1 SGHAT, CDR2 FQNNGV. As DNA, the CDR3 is TGTGCCAGCAGCTTAGAAATGGCGGCCTATGGCTACACCTTC. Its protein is CASSLEMAAYGYTF.

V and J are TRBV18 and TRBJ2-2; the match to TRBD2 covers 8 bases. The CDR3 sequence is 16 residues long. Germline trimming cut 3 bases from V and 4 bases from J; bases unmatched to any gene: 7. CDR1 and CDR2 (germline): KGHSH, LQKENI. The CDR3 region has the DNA TGTGCCAGCTCACCTTCCGGGACTAGAAGCACCGGGGAGCTGTTTTTT. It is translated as CASSPSGTRSTGELFF.

The CDR3 DNA is TGCAGCGTCGATAGGACTAGCGGGGGGAACTACAATGAGCAGTTCTTC. Encoded protein: CSVDRTSGGNYNEQFF. This chain uses TRBV29-1 with TRBJ2-1; 14 nucleotides align to TRBD2. V gave up 6 bases and J gave up 3 bases; unmatched junction bases: 7. Germline V CDR1 and CDR2: SQVTM, ANQGSEA. CDR3 length: 16 amino acids.

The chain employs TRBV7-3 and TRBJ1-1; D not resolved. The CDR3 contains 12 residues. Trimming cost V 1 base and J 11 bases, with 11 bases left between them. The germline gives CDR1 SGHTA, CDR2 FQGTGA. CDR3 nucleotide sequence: TGTGCCAGCAGCTTAATAGGAGGGTATGCTTTCTTT. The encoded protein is CASSLIGGYAFF.

CDR3 DNA: TGCGCCAGCTCGGGACAGGGGGTGTTTTACGAGCAGTACTTC. Its translation is CASSGQGVFYEQYF. This rearrangement joins TRBV10-2 to TRBJ2-7; 11 bases map to TRBD1. The CDR3 totals 14 residues. Looked up from germline, CDR1 is WSHSY and CDR2 is SAAADI. V was pared by 8 bases and J by 4 bases, with 7 bases of the junction left unmatched.